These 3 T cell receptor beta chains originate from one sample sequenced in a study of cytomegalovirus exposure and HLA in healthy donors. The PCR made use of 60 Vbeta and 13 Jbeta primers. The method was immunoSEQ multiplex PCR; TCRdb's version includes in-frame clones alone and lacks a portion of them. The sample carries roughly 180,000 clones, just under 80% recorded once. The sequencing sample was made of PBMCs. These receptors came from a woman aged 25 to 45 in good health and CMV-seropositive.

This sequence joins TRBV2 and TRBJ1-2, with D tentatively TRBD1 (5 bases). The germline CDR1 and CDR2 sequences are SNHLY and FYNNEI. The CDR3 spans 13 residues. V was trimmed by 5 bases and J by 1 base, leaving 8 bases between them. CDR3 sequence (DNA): TGTGCCAGCAGTCTACAGGTTAACTATGGCTACACCTTC. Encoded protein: CASSLQVNYGYTF. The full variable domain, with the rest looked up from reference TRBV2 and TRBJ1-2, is EPEVTQTPSHQVTQMGQEVILRCVPISNHLYFYWYRQILGQKVEFLVSFYNNEISEKSEIFDDQFSVERPDGSNFTLKIRSTKLEDSAMYFCASSLQVNYGYTFGSGTRLTVV.

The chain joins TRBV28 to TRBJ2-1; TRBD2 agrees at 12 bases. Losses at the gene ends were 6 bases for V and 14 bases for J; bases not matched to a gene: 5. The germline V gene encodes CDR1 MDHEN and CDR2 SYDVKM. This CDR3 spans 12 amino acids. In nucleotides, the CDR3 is TGTGCCAGCAGGTCGACTAGCGGGGGTGAGTTCTTC. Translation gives CASRSTSGGEFF.

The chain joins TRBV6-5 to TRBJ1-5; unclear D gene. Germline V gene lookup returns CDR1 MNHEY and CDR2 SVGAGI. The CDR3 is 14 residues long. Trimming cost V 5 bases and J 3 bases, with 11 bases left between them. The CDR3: CASSENSPNQPQHF. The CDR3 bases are TGTGCCAGCAGTGAAAACAGCCCCAATCAGCCCCAGCATTTT.